This paragraph covers one T cell receptor beta chain sequence. What antigen it recognizes has not been identified. Qualities for individual bases were not recorded, and no much larger clone is one base off. V and J lose 7 bases and 5 bases, and a span of 11 bases separates them. Reading from cysteine to phenylalanine, the CDR3 counts 12 amino acids. Only CDR3 DNA is held: 36 bases, read in frame from base 1. The germline V gene (reference sequence) supplies CDR1 LGHDT and CDR2 YNNKEL. To prepare the library, 5' RACE was applied. TCRdb names Illumina HiSeq 2500 as the instrument used. The second PCR ran for about 6 to 11 cycles and used a J-beta primer mix along with a sample-barcoded 5' primer. Each TCR beta cDNA molecule received a unique molecular identifier from a template-switch 5' adaptor carrying 12 random nucleotides. Each sample yielded at least 2.5 million CDR3-containing paired-end reads. All of the RNA was converted into first-strand cDNA using the Mint cDNA synthesis kit, with a TRBC-specific oligonucleotide serving as the primer. All cDNA was treated with uracil-DNA glycosylase and then went through a first 18-cycle PCR with the universal primers M1SS and BC2_uni_R. The study's own analysis went as follows. For normalization, 1 million high-quality reads, each with a distinct molecular identifier, were randomly selected from each sample. Instead of being binned into consensus sequences, reads with shared molecular identifiers were discarded. MiTCR, set to a Q25 quality threshold and the strictest error-elimination algorithm, was used for CDR3 identification, clonotype clustering and error correction. A nonparametric unseen species model with Euler transformation was used to estimate a lower bound on total TCR beta diversity. TCRdb reanalyzed the raw reads on its own, using fastp at Q25 for trimming and MiXCR for clone calling, and kept in-frame beta chains. Entries are consolidated by CDR3 protein sequence, retaining the most common genes and DNA. TCRdb, rather than the study authors, made the V and J calls. A total of over a million distinct CDR3 sequences appear in this sample, approximately 59% of them only once. Together, the top ten hold over 5.5% of the sample.

This sample is drawn from a study of blood T cells in healthy people across ages (dated by TCRdb to 2014 to 2015). About the study as a whole: Template switching captured roughly one uniquely barcoded TCR beta cDNA molecule per two T cells in model experiments. Using deep sequencing normalized with unique cDNA molecular identifiers, the study measured how TCR beta repertoire diversity changes with age. The donors were split into four age groups: young (average approximately 16 years), middle-aged (about 40), aged (62) and long-lived (roughly 77). To avoid experimental bias, donors of different ages were spread randomly across the sequencing lanes. Two additional independent replicas of 1 million unique cDNA reads from the same blood draw were analyzed for two donors (one aged 18 to 29 and one aged 80 or older). General study outcomes and caveats: Donor CMV infection status was unknown, potentially confounding age-related changes in expanded clonotypes. Total diversity estimates from one million sequenced T cells were considered lower bounds and underestimates. Observed TCR beta diversity correlated strongly with the percentage of naive T cells measured by flow cytometry. Since profiling was done on bulk unsorted PBMCs, naive and antigen-experienced compartments could not be conclusively compared. Observed TCR beta diversity per million T cells fell roughly linearly with age, and a significant reduction was already apparent by age about 38. Compared with the aged group, the long-lived group had more naive CD4+ T cells, fewer expanded clones and increased TCR diversity, suggesting age selection.

The roughly 39 donors, aged about 6 to 100 years, were systemically healthy Caucasian individuals from Russia. Each donor gave ten milliliters of peripheral blood, drawn into EDTA-treated Vacutainer tubes. Ficoll-Paque density-gradient centrifugation was used to isolate PBMCs, with at least 6.5 million obtained per sample. Total RNA, at least 6 micrograms per sample, was extracted from PBMCs with Trizol reagent. Naive CD45RAhigh/CD27high T cell percentages were measured by flow cytometry on a PBMC aliquot from every donor. What was sequenced was blood. This sequence originates from a man aged 18 to 29 in good health. The chain uses TRBV3-1 and TRBJ1-2; there is no confident call for the D gene. The CDR3 region: CASKGRLYGYTF. The DNA sequence is as follows: TGTGCCAGCAAGGGCAGGCTTTATGGCTACACCTTC.